This T cell receptor beta chain originates from a study of blood T cell repertoires in COVID-19 (TCRdb year 2020). Background on the whole study: Samples covering the acute and convalescent phases of COVID-19 were provided by collaborators in the United States, Italy and Spain. The repertoires were released in a freely available public database meant as a resource for research on the immune response to SARS-CoV-2. Nearly every sample came with metadata listing a de-identified subject ID, COVID-19 status, age in years and sex. The prospective study material was composed of cDNA or gDNA derived from T cells, B-cell-depleted T cells, or PBMCs. Samples were obtained from the ongoing ImmuneRACE study (first 160 participants) and from approximately 1,200 subjects provided by 6 global collaborators. Where available, HLA class I and class II types were obtained from metadata supplied by the sample provider rather than from assay-based typing. Deeply sampled blood TCRbeta repertoires from subjects exposed to, actively infected with, or recovered from COVID-19 were included in the dataset. Overall results and qualifications from the work: The amount of clinical and demographic metadata varied by source and participant and was provided uncurated.

TCRbeta CDR3 regions were amplified from genomic DNA by means of the immunoSEQ Assay, a bias-controlled multiplex PCR. The authors' pipeline ran thus. The number of nucleated cells in each sample was estimated from the amplification of reference gene primers within the assay. To quantify the absolute abundance of each unique TCRbeta CDR3 rearrangement, sequence reads were collapsed and filtered. Productive Simpson clonality was computed per sample as the square root of Simpson's diversity index over productive rearrangements. TCRdb carries this immuneACCESS record with in-frame sequences only. Its versions omit some clonotypes, under half of them owing to an unresolved V gene in the studies checked, with the rest unexplained. The V and J calls and clone size were taken over from that table, and D and trimming were inferred from the DNA. The sample records 170,000 or so clones, approximately 87% of which are singletons. Clones ranked in the top ten supply 0.8% to 1% of the sample.

A second Seattle source provided samples from volunteer blood donors who had recovered from COVID-19. The collaborating institutions used their own protocols to collect whole blood in K2EDTA tubes. Collaborator samples were shipped for TCRbeta analysis as frozen whole blood, isolated PBMCs, or DNA extracted from either sample type. For this clone: What antigen it recognizes has not been identified. No base quality information exists; no much larger clone differs at one position.

As encoded in the germline V gene (reference sequence), CDR1 is MNHEY while CDR2 is SMNVEV. From V the trimming removes 10 bases and from J it removes 4 bases, while the gene matches leave 5 bases of the junction unaccounted for. CDR3 length: 14 amino acids, cysteine to phenylalanine. Here the CDR3 DNA is all that survives: 42 bases in frame from base 1. The sequence came from a woman between 18 and 29 years old who had recovered from COVID-19. The sample comprised peripheral blood. Recombination joined TRBV27 with TRBJ2-1, with 12 bases matching TRBD2. The DNA is as follows: TGTGCCATCTCTAGCGGGGGGGCTTACAATGAGCAGTTCTTC. The resulting protein is CAISSGGAYNEQFF.